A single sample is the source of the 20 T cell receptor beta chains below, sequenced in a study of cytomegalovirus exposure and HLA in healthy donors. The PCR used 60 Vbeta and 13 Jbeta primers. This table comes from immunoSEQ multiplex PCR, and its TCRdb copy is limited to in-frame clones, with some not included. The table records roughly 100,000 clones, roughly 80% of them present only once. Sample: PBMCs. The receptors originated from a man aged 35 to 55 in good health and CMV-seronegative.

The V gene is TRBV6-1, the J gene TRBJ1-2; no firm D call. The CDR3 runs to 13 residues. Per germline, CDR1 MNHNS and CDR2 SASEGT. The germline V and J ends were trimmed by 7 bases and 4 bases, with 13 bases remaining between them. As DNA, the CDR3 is TGTGCCAGCAAACTCTCGTCAGGCTATGGCTACACCTTC. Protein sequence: CASKLSSGYGYTF.

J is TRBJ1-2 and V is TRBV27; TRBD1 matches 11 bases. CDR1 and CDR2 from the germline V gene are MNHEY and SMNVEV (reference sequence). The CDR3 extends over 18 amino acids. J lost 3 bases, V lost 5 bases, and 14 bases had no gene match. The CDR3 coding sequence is TGTGCCAGCAGTACGACGGACAGGGGGCAGGTTAGGGACTATGGCTACACCTTC. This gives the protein CASSTTDRGQVRDYGYTF.

The DNA for the CDR3 is TGTGCCAGCAGGTATCAGGGGATTGGCACAGATACGCAGTATTTT. This translates into CASRYQGIGTDTQYF. This chain links TRBV6-6 with TRBJ2-3, with D possibly TRBD1 on 6 matching bases. The CDR3 spans 15 residues. Germline V CDR1 and CDR2: MNHNY, SVGAGI (reference sequence). V lost 6 bases and J 1 base, leaving 14 bases between the germline ends.

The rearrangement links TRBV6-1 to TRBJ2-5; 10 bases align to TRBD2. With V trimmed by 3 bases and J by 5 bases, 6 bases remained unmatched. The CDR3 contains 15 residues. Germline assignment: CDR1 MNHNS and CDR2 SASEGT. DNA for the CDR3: TGTGCCAGCAGTGAGAGCGGGGGGGCCGGCGAGACCCAGTACTTC. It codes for CASSESGGAGETQYF.

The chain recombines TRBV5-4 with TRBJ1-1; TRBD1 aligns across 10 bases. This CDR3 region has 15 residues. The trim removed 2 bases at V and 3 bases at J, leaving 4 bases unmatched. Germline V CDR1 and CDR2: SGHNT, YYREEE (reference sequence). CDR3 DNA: TGTGCCAGCAGCTTTGGCGGACAGGGGGACACTGAAGCTTTCTTT. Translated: CASSFGGQGDTEAFF.

The CDR3 here is CASSLVAGLKASPLHF. The CDR3 nucleotides are TGTGCCAGCAGCTTAGTTGCGGGACTGAAAGCTTCACCCCTCCACTTT. The chain uses TRBV13 and TRBJ1-6, with D possibly being TRBD1 (5 bases). The CDR3 sequence is 16 residues long. Per the germline V gene, CDR1 is PRHDT and CDR2 is FYEKMQ (reference sequence). V dropped 1 base and J dropped 9 bases, with 16 bases sitting between them. Looking up the rest from reference TRBV13 and TRBJ1-6 gives the full variable domain: AAGVIQSPRHLIKEKRETATLKCYPIPRHDTVYWYQQGPGQDPQFLISFYEKMQSDKGSIPDRFSAQQFSDYHSELNMSSLELGDSALYFCASSLVAGLKASPLHFGNGTRLTVT.

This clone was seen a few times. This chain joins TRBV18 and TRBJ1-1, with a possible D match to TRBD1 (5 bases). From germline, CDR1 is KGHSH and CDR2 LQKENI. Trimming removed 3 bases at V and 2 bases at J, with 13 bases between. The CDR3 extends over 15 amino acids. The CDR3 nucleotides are TGTGCCAGCTCACCTCGGGAGGGGATAAACACTGAAGCTTTCTTT. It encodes CASSPREGINTEAFF.

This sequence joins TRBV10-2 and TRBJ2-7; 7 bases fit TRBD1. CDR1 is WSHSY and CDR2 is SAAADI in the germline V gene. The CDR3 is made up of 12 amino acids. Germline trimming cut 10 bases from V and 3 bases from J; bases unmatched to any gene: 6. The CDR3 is CATRDRNYEQYF. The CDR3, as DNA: TGCGCCACCCGGGACAGAAACTACGAGCAGTACTTC.

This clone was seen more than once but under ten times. CDR3 sequence (DNA): TGTGCCAGCAGCAGAACCGGGACGAACACCGGGGAGCTGTTTTTT. This encodes CASSRTGTNTGELFF. The chain recombines TRBV11-2 with TRBJ2-2; a weak D match, TRBD2 (5 bases). The V end lost 5 bases, the J end lost 0 bases, and 10 bases lay between the germline ends. CDR1 is SGHAT, CDR2 FQNNGV, per germline. CDR3 length equals 15 residues.

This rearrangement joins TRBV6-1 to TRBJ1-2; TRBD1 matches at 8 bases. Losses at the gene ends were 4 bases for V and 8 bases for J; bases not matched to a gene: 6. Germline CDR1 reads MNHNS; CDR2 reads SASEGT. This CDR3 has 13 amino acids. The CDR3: CASSASQGAGYTF. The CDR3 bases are TGTGCCAGCAGTGCCTCTCAGGGGGCGGGCTACACCTTC.

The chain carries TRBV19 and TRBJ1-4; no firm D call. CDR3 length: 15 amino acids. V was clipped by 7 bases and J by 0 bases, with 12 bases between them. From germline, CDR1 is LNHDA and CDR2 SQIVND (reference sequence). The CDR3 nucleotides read TGTGCCAGTAAACCAACCCCAGCAACTAATGAAAAACTGTTTTTT. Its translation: CASKPTPATNEKLFF.

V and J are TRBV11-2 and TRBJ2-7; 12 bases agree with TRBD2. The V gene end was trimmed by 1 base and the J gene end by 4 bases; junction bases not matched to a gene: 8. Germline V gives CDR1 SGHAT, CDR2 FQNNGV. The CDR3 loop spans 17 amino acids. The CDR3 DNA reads TGTGCCAGCAGCTTAGCGTCTAGCGGGGGGGCAAGGTACGAGCAGTACTTC. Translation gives CASSLASSGGARYEQYF. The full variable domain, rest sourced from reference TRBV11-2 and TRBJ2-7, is EAGVAQSPRYKIIEKRQSVAFWCNPISGHATLYWYQQILGQGPKLLIQFQNNGVVDDSQLPKDRFSAERLKGVDSTLKIQPAKLEDSAVYLCASSLASSGGARYEQYFGPGTRLTVT.

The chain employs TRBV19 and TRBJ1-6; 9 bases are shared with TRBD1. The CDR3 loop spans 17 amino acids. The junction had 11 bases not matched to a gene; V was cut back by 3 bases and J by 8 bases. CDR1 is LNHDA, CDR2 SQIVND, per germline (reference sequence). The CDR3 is CASSIATGTGQDSPLHF. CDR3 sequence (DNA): TGTGCCAGTAGTATTGCGACAGGGACAGGGCAGGATTCACCCCTCCACTTT.

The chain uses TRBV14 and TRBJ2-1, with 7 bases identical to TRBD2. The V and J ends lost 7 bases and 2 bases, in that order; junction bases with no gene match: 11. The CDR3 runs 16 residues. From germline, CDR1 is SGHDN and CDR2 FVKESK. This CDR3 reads CASTQSGGGAYNEQFF. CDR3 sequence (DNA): TGTGCCAGCACCCAGAGTGGGGGGGGAGCCTACAATGAGCAGTTCTTC.

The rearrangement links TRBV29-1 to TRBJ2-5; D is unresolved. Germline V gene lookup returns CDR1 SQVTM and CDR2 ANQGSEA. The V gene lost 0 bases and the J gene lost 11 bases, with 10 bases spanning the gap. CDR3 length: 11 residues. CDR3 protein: CSVEEPSNQYF. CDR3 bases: TGCAGCGTTGAAGAGCCGTCTAATCAGTACTTC.

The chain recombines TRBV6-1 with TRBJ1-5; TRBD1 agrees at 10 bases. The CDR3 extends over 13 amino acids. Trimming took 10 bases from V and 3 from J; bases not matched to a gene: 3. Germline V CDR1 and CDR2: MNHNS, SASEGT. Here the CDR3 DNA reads TGTGCCACCGGGACAGGGGTCAATCAGCCCCAGCATTTT. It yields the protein CATGTGVNQPQHF.

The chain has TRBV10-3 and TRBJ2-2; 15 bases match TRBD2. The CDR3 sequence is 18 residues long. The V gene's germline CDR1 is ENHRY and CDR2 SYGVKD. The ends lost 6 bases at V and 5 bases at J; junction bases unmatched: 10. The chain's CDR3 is CAISPEPGLAGGTGELFF. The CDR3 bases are TGTGCCATCAGCCCAGAGCCGGGACTAGCGGGGGGAACCGGGGAGCTGTTTTTT.

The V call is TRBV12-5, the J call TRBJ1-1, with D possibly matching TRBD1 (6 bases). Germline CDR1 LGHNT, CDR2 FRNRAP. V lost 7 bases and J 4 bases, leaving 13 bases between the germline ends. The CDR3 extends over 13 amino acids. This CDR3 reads CASAGGLGTEAFF. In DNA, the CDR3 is TGTGCTAGTGCGGGGGGGCTTGGCACTGAAGCTTTCTTT.

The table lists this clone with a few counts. CDR3 in DNA: TGTGCCAGCAGCCCCCCCGGCGGGGGGGTTCTTACTTTCTTT. This encodes CASSPPGGGVLTFF. The chain links TRBV9 to TRBJ1-1, with D possibly TRBD1 on 5 matching bases. Trimming removed 4 bases from V and 12 bases from J, with 22 bases in between. This CDR3 has 14 residues. The V gene's germline CDR1 is SGDLS and CDR2 YYNGEE.

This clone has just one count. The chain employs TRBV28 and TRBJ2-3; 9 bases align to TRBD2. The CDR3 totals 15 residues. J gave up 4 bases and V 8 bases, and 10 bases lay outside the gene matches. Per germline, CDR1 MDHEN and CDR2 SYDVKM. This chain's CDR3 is CASWGRGGGSDTQYF. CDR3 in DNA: TGTGCCAGCTGGGGGCGGGGGGGCGGCTCAGATACGCAGTATTTT.